This T cell receptor (beta chain) appears in the sequencing data of a study of OX40 agonist ivuxolimab in advanced cancers. Study at large: The patients got ivuxolimab, which is an agonistic anti-OX40 (CD134) antibody.

Trimming took off 1 base at V and 7 bases at J, with 13 bases between the two ends. The CDR3 totals 15 residues. Germline V CDR1 and CDR2: SGHDN, FVKESK. Repertoires were generated with immunoSEQ multiplex PCR, while TCRdb's copy carries only in-frame clones and drops some. In the table there are around 100,000 clones, approximately 89% of which are singletons. With respect to this clone: What it binds is unknown.

General study results and limits: Expanded clones were, on average, more numerous among CD8+ T cells than CD4+.

The chain is built from TRBV14 and TRBJ1-4; D is perhaps TRBD1 (6 bases). The receptor was isolated from an adult with an advanced solid tumor such as melanoma, head and neck, liver or kidney cancer. The material was CD4+ or CD8+ T cells sorted from blood, obtained in a trial of the OX40 agonist ivuxolimab. CDR3 DNA: TGTGCCAGCAGCCAAGTCGGGGGCCCCCGTGAAAAACTGTTTTTT. Its translation: CASSQVGGPREKLFF.